This T cell receptor beta chain emerged from a study of OX40 agonist ivuxolimab in advanced cancers. Background on the study: Among those enrolled, mean age was roughly 55 years (range about 23 to 79) and 82.7% were male.

Measured with immunoSEQ multiplex PCR; TCRdb has only the in-frame clones, and not every one. The repertoire includes around 90,000 clones, more than 85% of them detected once, and 0.9% to 1.2% sits in the top ten. V dropped 11 bases and J dropped 3; count of bases not matched to a gene: 14. The CDR3 is 17 amino acids. Germline loops: CDR1 SNHLY, CDR2 FYNNEI. Study results and limitations: Averaging showed that CD8+ T cells had more expanded clones than CD4+ did.

Concerning this clone: Its cognate antigen is unknown.

This sequence originates from an adult with an advanced solid tumor such as melanoma, head and neck, liver or kidney cancer. The chain joins TRBV2 to TRBJ2-6; 9 nucleotides line up with TRBD1. Sequencing used CD4+ or CD8+ T cells sorted from blood, obtained in a trial of the OX40 agonist ivuxolimab. The CDR3 coding sequence is TGTGCCGCGACCGGGACAGGGCGCTCGGTTGGGGCCAACGTCCTGACTTTC. This sequence encodes CAATGTGRSVGANVLTF.